This is a list of T cell receptor beta chains from one sample in a study of blood T cells in healthy people across ages. TCRdb re-derived calls from the 5' RACE reads in MiXCR, one entry per CDR3 protein. This table has about 1.1 million distinct CDR3 sequences, 35% to 40% appearing once. The material sequenced was blood. Source of these receptors: a man aged 18-30 years in good health. Both conserved end residues are part of each CDR3. Each record gives: J gene, V gene, D gene, clone size, CDR3 DNA, CDR3 protein. The D gene is left open where the match is weak. Not every row has a clone size; where given, it reads once, few, many or a size class.

>TRBJ1-1|TRBV29-1|.|.
TGCAGCGTTGGGATTTCGGGGGCGGGTACTGAAGCTTTCTTT
CSVGISGAGTEAFF
>TRBJ1-1|TRBV2|.|.
TGTGCCAGCAAACAGGAAGAGGGGAGCACTGAAGCTTTCTTT
CASKQEEGSTEAFF
>TRBJ1-5|TRBV4-1|.|few
TGCGCCAGCAGCCAAGAGCAGAAGATACCCCAGCATTTT
CASSQEQKIPQHF
>TRBJ2-7|TRBV28|.|once
TGTGCCAGCAGTCCACCTGGGACCGCGTCCTACGAGCAGTACTTC
CASSPPGTASYEQYF
>TRBJ2-7|TRBV18|.|.
TGTGCCAGCTCACCACCCTCAGGGATCAATGAGCAGTACTTC
CASSPPSGINEQYF
>TRBJ2-2|TRBV29-1|TRBD2|.
TGCAGCGTCGGGGGGGCCGGCACCGGGGGGCTGTTTTTT
CSVGGAGTGGLFF
>TRBJ1-6|TRBV20-1|.|.
TGCAGTGCTAGAGACCGGGACAATCTAAATTCACCCCTCCACTTT
CSARDRDNLNSPLHF
>TRBJ1-6|TRBV15|TRBD1|.
TGTGCCACCAGAGACAGGGACGGCGATGATAATTCACCCCTCCACTTT
CATRDRDGDDNSPLHF
>TRBJ1-1|TRBV5-1|.|.
TGCGCCAGCAGCCGCGGTCCCAGGGGCCGTGGGACTGAAGCTTTCTTT
CASSRGPRGRGTEAFF
>TRBJ2-4|TRBV20-1|.|.
TGCAGTGCTAGTCGACAGAACAAAAACATTCAGTACTTC
CSASRQNKNIQYF
>TRBJ1-4|TRBV25-1|.|.
TGTGCCAGCAGTCCTCATTGGGGGGCGGGGAGTGAAAAACTGTTTTTT
CASSPHWGAGSEKLFF
>TRBJ1-1|TRBV20-1|.|few
TGCAGTGCCCACCCAGGGGAGGGTACTGAAGCTTTCTTT
CSAHPGEGTEAFF
>TRBJ1-3|TRBV20-1|.|.
TGCAGTGCTAGAGGTCAGATGAGCTCTGGAAACACCATATATTTT
CSARGQMSSGNTIYF
>TRBJ1-4|TRBV5-5|.|.
TGTGCCAGCAGGATCCTGACAGGAGGAGGCGAAAAACTGTTTTTT
CASRILTGGGEKLFF
>TRBJ2-5|TRBV20-1|.|.
TGCAGTGCCACGGTTCGGGAGACCCAGTACTTC
CSATVRETQYF
>TRBJ2-3|TRBV14|.|.
TGTGCCAGCAGCCAAGGCTTAAGATCAACCACAGATACGCAGTATTTT
CASSQGLRSTTDTQYF
>TRBJ2-1|TRBV6-5|TRBD1|.
TGTGCCAGCAGCTCCCGCGGACAGGGCGTCTACAATGAGCAGTTCTTC
CASSSRGQGVYNEQFF
>TRBJ1-6|TRBV6-5|.|.
TGTGCCAGCAGTTACTCAGCAGGAAACCCCCTCCACTTT
CASSYSAGNPLHF
>TRBJ2-2|TRBV27|.|.
TGTGCCAGCTCAACGGTCCCAAGCAACACCGGGGAGCTGTTTTTT
CASSTVPSNTGELFF
>TRBJ2-3|TRBV29-1|.|few
TGCAGCGTTGTCCTCACAGATACGCAGTATTTT
CSVVLTDTQYF
>TRBJ2-7|TRBV24-1|TRBD1|few
TGTGCCACCAGTGAAGGGACAGGGGGCTCCTCTTACAATGAGCAGTACTTC
CATSEGTGGSSYNEQYF
>TRBJ2-3|TRBV6-1|.|few
TGTGCCAGCAGTCCTTGGGCAGATACGCAGTATTTT
CASSPWADTQYF
>TRBJ1-2|TRBV2|.|few
TGTGCCAGCATAACCCCTGCGGCCCCCTATGGCTACACCTTC
CASITPAAPYGYTF
>TRBJ2-1|TRBV5-6|.|.
TGTGCCAGCAGCTTGTTGACAAGGGATTACAATGAGCAGTTCTTC
CASSLLTRDYNEQFF
>TRBJ1-1|TRBV5-1|.|few
TGCGCCAGCAGCTTGGTGGCAGGGGCGGACACTGAAGCTTTCTTT
CASSLVAGADTEAFF
>TRBJ2-5|TRBV7-7|.|few
TGTGCCAGCAGCCCCAGCCTAGGATTATCTGAGACCCAGTACTTC
CASSPSLGLSETQYF
>TRBJ1-5|TRBV10-1|.|.
TGCGCCAGCAGTGAGTCGACTCTCGGGGTACAGCATTTT
CASSESTLGVQHF
>TRBJ2-5|TRBV20-1|.|few
TGCAGTGCTAGGAATACAGGAGACCAAGAGACCCAGTACTTC
CSARNTGDQETQYF
>TRBJ2-3|TRBV9|.|few
TGTGCCAGCAGCAGCTACGGGGAAGATACGCAGTATTTT
CASSSYGEDTQYF
>TRBJ1-6|TRBV12-3/TRBV12-4|.|few
TGTGCCAGCAGTTTGGTTGGATCAGGGGACTCGATTTATAATTCACCCCTCCACTTT
CASSLVGSGDSIYNSPLHF
>TRBJ2-1|TRBV7-9|TRBD1|.
TGTGCCAGCAGCTTATTAGAGGTGACAGGGATTGAGCAGTTCTTC
CASSLLEVTGIEQFF
>TRBJ2-1|TRBV29-1|.|.
TGCAGCGCTGTGGGCGCGGCTGCGAGAGTCTCCTACAATGAGCAGTTCTTC
CSAVGAAARVSYNEQFF
>TRBJ2-7|TRBV20-1|TRBD2|few
TGCAGTGCTAGAGTGATGCGGGGGGAAGCCTACGAGCAGTACTTC
CSARVMRGEAYEQYF
>TRBJ2-7|TRBV10-3|.|.
TGTGCCACCAGCCAGGACTCCTACAATGAGCAGTACTTC
CATSQDSYNEQYF
>TRBJ1-2|TRBV3-1|.|few
TGTGCCAGCAGCCAAGATACGGGAATCTATGGCTACACCTTC
CASSQDTGIYGYTF
>TRBJ2-3|TRBV27|.|.
TGTGCCAGCAGTTTTGCCAGGGGACACACTAGCACAGATACGCGGTATTTT
CASSFARGHTSTDTRYF